This T cell receptor (beta chain) was documented in a study of T-cell memory formation after mild COVID-19. TCRalpha and TCRbeta libraries used 5'RACE with constant-segment primers and UMIs. TCRdb reprocessed the 5' RACE reads via MiXCR and lists one record per CDR3 protein. The sample has under 550,000 distinct CDR3 sequences, about 20% seen once. This clonotype appeared a few times. This CDR3 comprises 14 residues. The germline V gene has CDR1 SGHRS and CDR2 YFSETQ. The V end lost 7 bases, the J end lost 1 base, and 12 bases lay between the germline ends. The sample was PBMCs or a T cell subset sorted from them (not recorded which). This TCR came from an adult woman who had mild COVID-19 (a few samples of this study predate the infection). Cell type and time point are not known. The chain uses TRBV5-1 and TRBJ2-1, with D tentatively TRBD1 (6 bases). CDR3 coding DNA: TGCGCCAGCTCCATAGGGGGATCCTACAATGAGCAGTTCTTC. Protein product: CASSIGGSYNEQFF.